This T cell receptor beta chain was found in a study of T cells after yellow fever vaccination. Study-level background: Preparation of the low-cell-number fractions used SMART-Seq v4 Ultra Low Input. The study's findings and limits: Overall, a small share of clonotypes was seen in both CD4 and CD8 compartments. Sorted repertoires could include abundant contaminating clonotypes from bulk cells. After the booster, 96% of CD4 and more than 75% of CD8 primary-response clones were re-detected.

The germline gives CDR1 DFQATT, CDR2 SNEGSKA (reference sequence). V was pared by 6 bases and J by 4 bases, with 5 bases of the junction left unmatched. The CDR3 length is 13 residues. MiXCR, run by TCRdb on the 5' RACE reads, gives a single entry per CDR3 protein. Counted here are over 100,000 distinct CDR3 sequences, 8.4% occurring once; the ten biggest clones make up 25%. This clonotype was picked up many times. Its antigen remains unknown. The sequence derives from a man aged 25-40 years who received the YFV17D yellow fever vaccine. V usage is TRBV20-1 and J usage is TRBJ2-1, with 8 positions matching TRBD1. The material sequenced was CD8+ T cells sorted from PBMCs, taken 45 days after the yellow fever booster vaccination. The CDR3 region is CSAMDRAYNEQFF. The CDR3 DNA follows: TGCAGTGCGATGGACAGGGCTTACAATGAGCAGTTCTTC.